These 4 T cell receptor beta chains were all obtained from the same sample, sequenced in a study of T cells in Graves' hyperthyroidism and ophthalmopathy (dated by TCRdb to 2018 to 2020). Library method: multiplex PCR. TCRdb lists the instrument as Illumina HiSeq 2000. The TCR beta CDR3 regions were amplified from RNA transcripts. The TCR CDR3 was subjected to a first round of RT-PCR using the HTBI primer set and the Qiagen OneStep RT-PCR kit. TCRdb's own reprocessing of the public reads used fastp at Q25 and MiXCR and kept productive beta chains. Under each unique CDR3 protein, matching rows form one entry showing the most common genes and DNA. The sample includes some 760,000 distinct CDR3 sequences, with 13% to 15% observed a single time. The top ten clonotypes cover about a tenth of the sample. Source material: blood. The origin of the receptors is a woman aged 18-29 years with Graves' hyperthyroidism.

This clonotype appeared many times. The V gene is TRBV12-3 or TRBV12-4, the J gene TRBJ2-7; D remains ambiguous. The CDR3 runs to 15 residues. Trimming pared 6 bases from V and 0 bases from J, leaving 15 bases between. The CDR3 loop is CASSHDIESSYEQYF. In nucleotides, the CDR3 is TGTGCCAGCAGCCACGACATAGAAAGCTCCTACGAGCAGTACTTC.

This clonotype appeared a few times. The chain joins TRBV6-6 to TRBJ1-1, with D unclear. CDR3 size: 18 residues. Germline-derived CDR1 and CDR2 are MNHNY and SVGAGI (reference sequence). The V gene lost 0 bases and the J gene lost 2 bases, with 19 bases spanning the gap. CDR3 DNA: TGTGCCAGCAGTTACTCGAGGTTTCCGTCTGGGGAAAACACTGAAGCTTTCTTT. This gives the protein CASSYSRFPSGENTEAFF.

This clonotype was seen many times. The chain recombines TRBV18 with TRBJ2-6; a weak D match, TRBD2 (6 bases). The germline V gene encodes CDR1 KGHSH and CDR2 LQKENI. The V gene lost 3 bases and the J gene lost 0 bases, with 9 bases spanning the gap. This CDR3 comprises 16 residues. For the CDR3, the DNA is TGTGCCAGCTCACCGACTAGTACCTCTGGGGCCAACGTCCTGACTTTC. As protein: CASSPTSTSGANVLTF.

This clonotype appeared many times. This chain links TRBV28 with TRBJ1-4; D not certain. Germline lookup yields CDR1 MDHEN and CDR2 SYDVKM. The V and J ends lost 3 bases and 4 bases respectively, with 12 bases between them. The CDR3 runs to 15 residues. The CDR3 sequence: CASSFMVSINEKLFF. CDR3 bases: TGTGCCAGCAGTTTCATGGTCAGCATTAATGAAAAACTGTTTTTT.